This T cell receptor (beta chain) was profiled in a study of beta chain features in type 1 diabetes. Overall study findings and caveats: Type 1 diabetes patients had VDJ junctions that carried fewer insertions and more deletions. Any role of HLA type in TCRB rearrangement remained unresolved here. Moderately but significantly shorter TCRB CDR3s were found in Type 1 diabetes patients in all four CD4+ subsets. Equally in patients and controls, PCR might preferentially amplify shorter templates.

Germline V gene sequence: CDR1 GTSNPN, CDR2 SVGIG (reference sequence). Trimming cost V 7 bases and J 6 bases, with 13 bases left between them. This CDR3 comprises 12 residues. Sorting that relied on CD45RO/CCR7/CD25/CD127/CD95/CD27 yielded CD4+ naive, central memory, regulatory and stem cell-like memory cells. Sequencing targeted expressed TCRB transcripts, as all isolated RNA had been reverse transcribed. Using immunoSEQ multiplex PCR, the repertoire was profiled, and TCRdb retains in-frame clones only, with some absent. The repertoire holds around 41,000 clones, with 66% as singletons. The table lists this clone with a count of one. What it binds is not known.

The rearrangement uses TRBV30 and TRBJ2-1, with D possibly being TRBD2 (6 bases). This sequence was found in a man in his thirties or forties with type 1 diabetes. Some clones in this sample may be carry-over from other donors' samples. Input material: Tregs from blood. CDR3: CALLGGRNEQFF. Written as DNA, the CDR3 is TGTGCCTTACTGGGGGGACGCAATGAGCAGTTCTTC. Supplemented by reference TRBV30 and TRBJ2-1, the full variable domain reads SQTIHQWPATLVQPVGSPLSLECTVEGTSNPNLYWYRQAAGRGLQLLFYSVGIGQISSEVPQNLSASRPQDRQFILSSKKLLLSDSGFYLCALLGGRNEQFFGPGTRLTVL.